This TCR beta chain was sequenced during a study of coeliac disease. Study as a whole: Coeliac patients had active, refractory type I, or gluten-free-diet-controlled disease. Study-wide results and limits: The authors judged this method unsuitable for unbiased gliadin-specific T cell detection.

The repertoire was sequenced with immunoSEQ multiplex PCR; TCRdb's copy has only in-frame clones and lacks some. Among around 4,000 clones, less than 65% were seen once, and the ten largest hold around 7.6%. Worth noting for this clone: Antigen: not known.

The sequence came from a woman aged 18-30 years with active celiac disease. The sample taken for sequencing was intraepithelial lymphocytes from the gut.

The CDR3 bases are TGTGCCAGCAGTTACATACCGCTGGAGACTAGCGGGGGCCTTGCGAACACCGGGGAGCTGTTTTTT. Its protein is CASSYIPLETSGGLANTGELFF. This chain uses TRBV28 with TRBJ2-2, with 12 bases that match TRBD2. V was clipped by 4 bases and J by 0 bases; unmatched bases: 18. The CDR3 loop spans 22 amino acids. Germline CDR1 reads MDHEN; CDR2 reads SYDVKM.